The 21 T cell receptor beta chains listed next were all sequenced from one sample in a study of vaccination effects on CD4 cells after COVID-19. Profiled with immunoSEQ multiplex PCR; TCRdb holds only in-frame clones, not every one. The sample yields about 63,000 clones, around 75% seen once. Their cognate antigens are unknown. Viral peptide pools were used in the ViraFEST assay to expand antigen-specific CD4+ T cells, and sequencing came afterward. Isolation of CD4+ T cells took place after about ten days of culture. None of the vaccinated had previously contracted SARS-CoV-2, and their nucleocapsid antibodies tested negative. Sequences were derived from CD4+ T cells from PBMCs cultured with HCoV-OC43 spike peptides, sampled before COVID-19 vaccination. Regarding subset: HCoV-OC43 spike overlapping peptide pool stimulation. The receptors here all came from a human donor who received a COVID-19 vaccine.

The rearrangement joins TRBV7-2 to TRBJ2-2, with D perhaps matching TRBD2 (5 bases). V lost 1 base to trimming and J lost 6 bases, with 21 bases between them. The CDR3 runs to 18 residues. Germline V CDR1 and CDR2: SGHTA, FQGNSA. CDR3 in DNA: TGTGCCAGCAGCTTAGATTTGCGGCCCTGGATGGAGGCCGGGGAGCTGTTTTTT. Translated, it gives CASSLDLRPWMEAGELFF.

This clone was seen once. V is TRBV30 and J is TRBJ2-1; TRBD1 aligns across 8 bases. V dropped 6 bases and J dropped 4; count of bases not matched to a gene: 5. Germline CDR1 reads GTSNPN; CDR2 reads SVGIG (reference sequence). The CDR3 covers 13 residues. The CDR3 DNA follows: TGTGCCTGTGGGACAGGTCGTTACAATGAGCAGTTCTTC. It translates to CACGTGRYNEQFF.

The chain's CDR3 is CASSLSGTFRGAGGYTF. CDR3 nucleotide sequence: TGTGCCAGCAGTTTATCTGGGACTTTTCGGGGGGCGGGTGGCTACACCTTC. The chain carries TRBV28 and TRBJ1-2, with D perhaps TRBD1 (6 bases). This CDR3 contains 17 residues. Germline assignment: CDR1 MDHEN and CDR2 SYDVKM. The V end lost 1 base, the J end lost 7 bases, and 22 bases lay between the germline ends.

This rearrangement joins TRBV7-2 to TRBJ1-6, with 11 bases lining up with TRBD1. V shed 6 bases and J 5 bases; nucleotides not matched to a gene: 6. CDR1 and CDR2 from the germline V gene are SGHTA and FQGNSA. The CDR3 has 16 amino acids. CDR3 DNA sequence: TGTGCCAGCAGGCTGGGGACAGGGGGAAATAATTCACCCCTCCACTTT. It encodes CASRLGTGGNNSPLHF. The full variable domain, its missing parts supplied by reference TRBV7-2 and TRBJ1-6, is GAGVSQSPSNKVTEKGKDVELRCDPISGHTALYWYRQSLGQGLEFLIYFQGNSAPDKSGLPSDRFSAERTGGSVSTLTIQRTQQEDSAVYLCASRLGTGGNNSPLHFGNGTRLTVT.

The chain is built from TRBV3-1 (or the pseudogene TRBV3-2) and TRBJ2-2, with D possibly called TRBD1 or TRBD2 (6 bases each). Trimming cost V 2 bases and J 6 bases, with 7 bases left between them. Germline loops: CDR1 LGHDT, CDR2 YNNKEL (reference sequence). This CDR3 has 13 amino acids. CDR3 DNA: TGTGCCAGCAGCCAACGGGGGCCCGGGGAGCTGTTTTTT. As protein: CASSQRGPGELFF.

The chain recombines TRBV5-1 with TRBJ1-5, with 8 bases that match TRBD1. Germline V lookup: CDR1 SGHRS, CDR2 YFSETQ. The ends lost 9 bases at V and 0 bases at J; junction bases unmatched: 11. This CDR3 contains 16 residues. CDR3 nucleotides: TGCGCCACCAAGGGACAGGCGACGAATAGCAATCAGCCCCAGCATTTT. Translation: CATKGQATNSNQPQHF.

This clone has a handful of counts. The chain uses TRBV4-2 and TRBJ2-2; D is possibly TRBD1 or TRBD2 (5 bases each). This CDR3 comprises 16 residues. Trimming took 6 bases from V and 0 from J, leaving 14 bases between them. Per germline, CDR1 LGHNA and CDR2 YNFKEQ. In DNA, the CDR3 is TGTGCCAGCAGGGGGGTCGGGTTAACGAACACCGGGGAGCTGTTTTTT. It codes for CASRGVGLTNTGELFF.

This sequence joins TRBV6-5 and TRBJ1-4, with 9 bases aligning to TRBD1. The V and J ends lost 8 bases and 8 bases, in that order; junction bases with no gene match: 6. The CDR3 extends over 13 amino acids. Germline V gene lookup returns CDR1 MNHEY and CDR2 SVGAGI. CDR3 sequence (DNA): TGTGCCAGCGGCGGACAGGGGAACGAAAAACTGTTTTTT. It codes for CASGGQGNEKLFF.

The genes are TRBV5-6 and TRBJ1-1; a weak D match, TRBD1 (6 bases). CDR3 length: 13 residues. CDR1 and CDR2 from the germline V gene are SGHDT and YYEEEE. V was trimmed by 4 bases and J by 5 bases, leaving 12 bases between them. The CDR3 here is CASSLDRRTEAFF. CDR3 in DNA: TGTGCCAGCAGCCTCGACAGGCGAACTGAAGCTTTCTTT.

This chain connects TRBV19 to TRBJ1-2; possibly TRBD1 for D (5 bases). V shed 4 bases and J shed 4 bases, with 16 bases lying between them. The CDR3 runs to 15 residues. CDR1 LNHDA and CDR2 SQIVND come from the germline V gene (reference sequence). CDR3 residues: CASSTPPGRTYGYTF. The CDR3, as DNA: TGTGCCAGTAGTACACCCCCGGGACGGACCTATGGCTACACCTTC.

This rearrangement joins TRBV7-9 to TRBJ1-2; no clear D. CDR3 size: 15 residues. Trimming pared 1 base from V and 3 bases from J, leaving 12 bases between. CDR1 and CDR2 (germline): SEHNR, FQNEAQ (reference sequence). The CDR3 protein is CASSLVLGSYYGYTF. The CDR3 DNA sequence: TGTGCCAGCAGCTTAGTGTTGGGCAGTTACTATGGCTACACCTTC.

The chain combines TRBV4-1 with TRBJ2-7; D remains ambiguous. Germline V gives CDR1 MGHRA, CDR2 YSYEKL. The CDR3 is 14 amino acids. Between the trimmed V and J ends, which lost 0 bases and 4 bases, there was a span of 10 bases. Written as DNA, the CDR3 is TGCGCCAGCAGCCAAGATATACATTCTTACGAGCAGTACGTC. This sequence encodes CASSQDIHSYEQYV.

This clone was detected once. The chain joins TRBV28 to TRBJ2-1, with a tentative D call TRBD2 (6 bases). Germline CDR1 MDHEN, CDR2 SYDVKM. V dropped 5 bases and J dropped 8 bases, with 22 bases sitting between them. This CDR3 is 16 amino acids long. The CDR3 DNA sequence: TGTGCCAGCAGTCCGTTCCGTGTGACTAGGACGGATGAGCAGTTCTTC. It codes for CASSPFRVTRTDEQFF.

The gene calls are TRBV7-8 and TRBJ1-1; maybe TRBD1 (6 bases). Trimming removed 0 bases from V and 8 bases from J, with 16 bases in between. This CDR3 contains 15 residues. CDR1 SGHVS and CDR2 FQNEAQ come from the germline V gene. The CDR3 DNA reads TGTGCCAGCAGCTTAGCTCCGGGACAAAAGTTCGAAGCTTTCTTT. Protein product: CASSLAPGQKFEAFF.

V is TRBV5-4 and J is TRBJ2-5; TRBD1 or TRBD2 may be the D gene (6 bases each). In germline, CDR1 is SGHNT, CDR2 YYREEE (reference sequence). CDR3 size: 15 residues. V was trimmed by 2 bases and J by 2 bases, leaving 13 bases between them. This CDR3 reads CASSFGGAGQETQYF. The CDR3 DNA follows: TGTGCCAGCAGCTTTGGGGGCGCGGGGCAAGAGACCCAGTACTTC.

The chain couples TRBV2 to TRBJ2-2; perhaps TRBD1 as D (6 bases). The CDR3 length is 15 residues. Germline loops: CDR1 SNHLY, CDR2 FYNNEI. V dropped 6 bases and J dropped 0 bases, with 11 bases sitting between them. Here the CDR3 DNA reads TGTGCCAGCAGCTTGTGGGGGCCGAACACCGGGGAGCTGTTTTTT. This encodes CASSLWGPNTGELFF.

The chain uses TRBV6-5 and TRBJ1-1; D is unclear. Trimming took off 2 bases at V and 1 base at J, with 8 bases between the two ends. The CDR3 runs 14 residues. The germline V gene has CDR1 MNHEY and CDR2 SVGAGI. The CDR3: CASSYEGGNTEAFF. In nucleotides, the CDR3 is TGTGCCAGCAGTTACGAGGGAGGGAACACTGAAGCTTTCTTT.

The CDR3 here is CASSPPGRGETQYF. The CDR3 nucleotides read TGTGCCAGCTCACCACCCGGCAGGGGAGAGACCCAGTACTTC. The chain couples TRBV18 to TRBJ2-5; D is possibly TRBD1 (6 bases). The CDR3 extends over 14 amino acids. V lost 0 bases to trimming and J lost 4 bases, with 9 bases between them. Germline V gives CDR1 KGHSH, CDR2 LQKENI.

The chain uses TRBV28 and TRBJ1-5, with D tentatively TRBD1 (5 bases). The CDR3 has 15 amino acids. Trimming took 7 bases from V and 7 from J, leaving 20 bases between them. Germline V gives CDR1 MDHEN, CDR2 SYDVKM. CDR3 DNA sequence: TGTGCCAGCATATTAAGCGGGGGATCTAACCAGCCCCAGCATTTT. Translation gives CASILSGGSNQPQHF.

The genes are TRBV30 and TRBJ1-5; D not certain. The germline CDR1 and CDR2 sequences are GTSNPN and SVGIG (reference sequence). Trimming shortened V by 0 bases and J by 3 bases, and 9 bases separated the two germline ends. There are 14 residues in the CDR3. CDR3 in amino acids: CAWSVGQFNQPQHF. CDR3 coding DNA: TGTGCCTGGAGTGTAGGGCAGTTCAATCAGCCCCAGCATTTT.

This clone has only one observation. The chain links TRBV6-2 or TRBV6-3 to TRBJ2-1, with D perhaps matching TRBD1 or TRBD2 (5 bases each). The V end lost 3 bases, the J end lost 5 bases, and 14 bases lay between the germline ends. Germline CDR1 is MNHEY and CDR2 is SVGEGT. The CDR3 runs 15 residues. The CDR3 coding sequence is TGTGCCAGCAGTTATAGGGACCTCCTTCACAATGAGCAGTTCTTC. Its protein product is CASSYRDLLHNEQFF.